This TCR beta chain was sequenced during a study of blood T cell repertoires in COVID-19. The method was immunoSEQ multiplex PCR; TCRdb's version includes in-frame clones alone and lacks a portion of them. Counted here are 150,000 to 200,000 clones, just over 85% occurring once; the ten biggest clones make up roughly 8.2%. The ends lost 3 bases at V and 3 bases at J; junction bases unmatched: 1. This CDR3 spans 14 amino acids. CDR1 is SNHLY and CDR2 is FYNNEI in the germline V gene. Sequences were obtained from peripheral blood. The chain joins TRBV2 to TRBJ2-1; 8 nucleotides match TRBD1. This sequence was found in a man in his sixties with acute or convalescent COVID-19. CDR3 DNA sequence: TGTGCCAGCAGTGATGACAGGGGCTACAATGAGCAGTTCTTC. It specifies CASSDDRGYNEQFF. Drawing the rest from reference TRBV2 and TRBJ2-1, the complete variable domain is EPEVTQTPSHQVTQMGQEVILRCVPISNHLYFYWYRQILGQKVEFLVSFYNNEISEKSEIFDDQFSVERPDGSNFTLKIRSTKLEDSAMYFCASSDDRGYNEQFFGPGTRLTVL.